Below are 12 T cell receptor beta chains sequenced from a single sample in a study of cytomegalovirus exposure and HLA in healthy donors. PCR involved 60 Vbeta and 13 Jbeta primers. Some clones are missing from TCRdb's copy, which holds only in-frame ones; the method was immunoSEQ multiplex PCR. The sample has around 140,000 clones. The sample was PBMCs. The receptor set was obtained from a male donor in good health and CMV-seronegative.

V is TRBV2 and J is TRBJ2-3; 11 bases align to TRBD2. CDR3 size: 16 residues. The germline gives CDR1 SNHLY, CDR2 FYNNEI. J gave up 1 base and V 6 bases, and 6 bases lay outside the gene matches. The CDR3 DNA reads TGTGCCAGCAGGGGCTCGGGACTAGCGGGCACAGATACGCAGTATTTT. As protein: CASRGSGLAGTDTQYF.

V usage is TRBV7-9 and J usage is TRBJ2-5; D might be TRBD1 (5 bases). CDR3 length: 14 amino acids. Trimming shortened V by 2 bases and J by 1 base, and 8 bases separated the two germline ends. Per germline, CDR1 SEHNR and CDR2 FQNEAQ (reference sequence). The CDR3 sequence: CASSLQGPQETQYF. Here the CDR3 DNA reads TGTGCCAGCAGCTTACAGGGCCCCCAAGAGACCCAGTACTTC. Looking up the rest from reference TRBV7-9 and TRBJ2-5 gives the full variable domain: DTGVSQNPRHKITKRGQNVTFRCDPISEHNRLYWYRQTLGQGPEFLTYFQNEAQLEKSRLLSDRFSAERPKGSFSTLEIQRTEQGDSAMYLCASSLQGPQETQYFGPGTRLLVL.

V is TRBV9 and J is TRBJ1-2, with D hard to call. Trimming took off 3 bases at V and 6 bases at J, with 6 bases between the two ends. The CDR3 is 11 residues long. CDR1 SGDLS and CDR2 YYNGEE come from the germline V gene. The CDR3 sequence is CASSALHGYTF. As DNA, the CDR3 is TGTGCCAGCAGCGCCCTTCATGGCTACACCTTC.

The V gene is TRBV25-1, the J gene TRBJ2-1; the D gene is possibly TRBD1 (5 bases). Germline CDR1 is MGHDK and CDR2 is SYGVNS. The ends were cut back, 1 base at V and 4 bases at J, with 14 bases in the middle. The CDR3 has 16 residues. For the CDR3, the DNA is TGTGCCAGCAGTGAATTCCGACAGCTAGGGTACAATGAGCAGTTCTTC. Translated: CASSEFRQLGYNEQFF.

V usage is TRBV28 and J usage is TRBJ1-6; 9 bases are a match to TRBD1. The V and J ends lost 5 bases and 0 bases, in that order; junction bases with no gene match: 5. Germline values: CDR1 MDHEN, CDR2 SYDVKM. The CDR3 loop spans 17 amino acids. The CDR3 region is CASSPGTGSSYNSPLHF. The CDR3 region has the DNA TGTGCCAGCAGTCCGGGGACAGGGAGCTCCTATAATTCACCCCTCCACTTT. Combining the CDR3 with reference TRBV28 and TRBJ1-6 gives the whole variable domain DVKVTQSSRYLVKRTGEKVFLECVQDMDHENMFWYRQDPGLGLRLIYFSYDVKMKEKGDIPEGYSVSREKKERFSLILESASTNQTSMYLCASSPGTGSSYNSPLHFGNGTRLTVT.

The chain links TRBV4-1 to TRBJ2-5; 13 bases are a match to TRBD2. The CDR3 has 15 amino acids. V dropped 4 bases and J dropped 5; count of bases not matched to a gene: 4. Looked up from germline, CDR1 is MGHRA and CDR2 is YSYEKL. The CDR3 DNA sequence: TGCGCCAGCAGCCCGACTAGCGGGGGGACGGAGACCCAGTACTTC. Amino acid sequence: CASSPTSGGTETQYF.

V gene TRBV4-3 combines with J gene TRBJ1-2; TRBD1 is a possible D gene (6 bases). This CDR3 spans 15 amino acids. Trimming removed 3 bases at V and 3 bases at J, with 14 bases between. CDR1 LGHNA and CDR2 YSLEER come from the germline V gene. The CDR3 reads CASSQEGRGDYGYTF. The CDR3 DNA follows: TGCGCCAGCAGCCAGGAAGGGAGGGGGGACTATGGCTACACCTTC.

CDR3 region: CASNNPQAGAPLHF. DNA of the CDR3: TGTGCCTCAAATAACCCCCAGGCAGGGGCACCCCTCCACTTT. The rearrangement uses TRBV30 and TRBJ1-6, with D perhaps TRBD1 (6 bases). Germline V gene lookup returns CDR1 GTSNPN and CDR2 SVGIG (reference sequence). The CDR3 consists of 14 residues. V was shortened by 7 bases and J by 11 bases, with 21 bases between the two germline ends. Based on the CDR3 plus reference TRBV30 and TRBJ1-6, the full variable domain is SQTIHQWPATLVQPVGSPLSLECTVEGTSNPNLYWYRQAAGRGLQLLFYSVGIGQISSEVPQNLSASRPQDRQFILSSKKLLLSDSGFYLCASNNPQAGAPLHFGNGTRLTVT.

This rearrangement joins TRBV6-5 to TRBJ2-7; a weak D match, TRBD1 (6 bases). The CDR3 sequence is 16 residues long. The germline V gene encodes CDR1 MNHEY and CDR2 SVGAGI. V lost 0 bases and J 3 bases, leaving 15 bases between the germline ends. Here the CDR3 reads CASSYSWVQGHYEQYF. The CDR3 DNA reads as TGTGCCAGCAGTTACTCATGGGTACAGGGCCACTACGAGCAGTACTTC.

CDR3 loop: CASSLQATGGTIDYTF. CDR3 coding DNA: TGTGCCAGCAGCTTACAGGCTACAGGGGGTACAATAGACTACACCTTC. The rearrangement links TRBV7-2 to TRBJ1-2, with 8 bases that match TRBD1. V shed 2 bases, J shed 10 bases, and the junction held 15 bases outside the gene matches. Germline V CDR1 and CDR2: SGHTA, FQGNSA. The CDR3 consists of 16 residues.

The chain uses TRBV7-2 and TRBJ2-3; D gene uncertain. From germline, CDR1 is SGHTA and CDR2 FQGNSA. Trimming cost V 1 base and J 7 bases, with 9 bases left between them. This CDR3 spans 13 amino acids. Here the CDR3 reads CASSLVQINTQYF. The DNA of the CDR3 is TGTGCCAGCAGCTTAGTCCAGATCAATACGCAGTATTTT.

This chain connects TRBV27 to TRBJ2-5, with 7 bases fitting TRBD1. The CDR3 has 13 residues. Germline CDR1 reads MNHEY; CDR2 reads SMNVEV (reference sequence). J lost 4 bases, V lost 6 bases, and 5 bases had no gene match. In nucleotides, the CDR3 is TGTGCCAGCAGCAGACAGGGCGGAGAGACCCAGTACTTC. This gives the protein CASSRQGGETQYF.